The following is a T cell receptor (beta chain) sequence with its context. As yet, its antigen is unknown. This sample was included in a study of shared clonotypes between healthy human individuals. General observations from the study: When naive CD4 clonotypes were compared across a few donors, around 5% were shared. Across subsets, estimated richness was generally greater for naive than for memory populations.

The study drew all its donors from Caucasian adults living in Nashville, Tennessee. Assay: immunoSEQ multiplex PCR; the TCRdb copy retains only in-frame clones and omits some. The data contain roughly 2 million clones, approximately 94% of them singletons. Per germline, CDR1 SGHAT and CDR2 FQNNGV. Losses at the gene ends were 2 bases for V and 3 bases for J; bases not matched to a gene: 2. There are 15 residues in the CDR3. The sample consisted of naive CD4+ T cells sorted from blood. Subset defined: CD45RA+ positively selected. The receptor's source is a young man in good health. This sequence joins TRBV11-2 and TRBJ2-2, with 8 nucleotides matching TRBD1. CDR3: CASSLSRGHTGELFF. CDR3 DNA sequence: TGTGCCAGCAGCTTAAGCAGGGGGCACACCGGGGAGCTGTTTTTT.